This paragraph covers one T cell receptor beta chain sequence. No antigen is known for it. The data were obtained in a study of cytomegalovirus exposure and HLA in healthy donors. As for the study in general: Within the Caucasian-associated ancestry cluster were more than 75% of the roughly 400 genotyped donors. General observations from the study: Later analysis identified several of the most significant clusters that appeared linked to common viral pathogens. Later analysis identified 16,951 TCR beta sequences associated with HLA alleles, using a false discovery rate threshold of 0.05.

Use of 60 Vbeta and 13 Jbeta primers characterized the PCR. The method was immunoSEQ multiplex PCR; TCRdb's version includes in-frame clones alone and lacks a portion of them. The sample has under 200,000 clones, 84% seen once. Trimming shortened V by 0 bases and J by 10 bases, and 13 bases separated the two germline ends. CDR1 and CDR2 from the germline V gene are SGHDT and YYEEEE. This CDR3 region has 13 residues. Donors were ostensibly healthy at sampling, although undocumented immune exposures were probable. Material: PBMCs. This TCR was sampled from a boy younger than 10 in good health and CMV-seronegative. J is TRBJ1-1 and V is TRBV5-6; unclear D gene. CDR3 nucleotide sequence: TGTGCCAGCAGCTTGGATAGCACCTTCGGAGCTTTCTTT. Translation: CASSLDSTFGAFF.